The 10 T cell receptor beta chains below all came from one sample that was sequenced in a study of CD8+ T cells in alopecia areata (dated by TCRdb to the late 2010s). The library relied on the immunoSEQ multiplex PCR assay. For TCR sequencing, RNA was extracted from every sample and reverse transcribed into cDNA to serve as template. This is the immuneACCESS table as TCRdb keeps it, with only in-frame sequences that have V and J called. A part of the clones is gone; compared with another copy, unresolved V genes explain less than half, and the rest is unexplained. This sample gives 180,000 or so clones in total; nearly 60% of them show up just once. The ten largest account for roughly 5% of the sample. This specimen's time point label, interpreted: around 26 weeks on oral tofacitinib. The treatment or condition label, read with the paper, signifies: oral pan-JAK inhibitor, 5-10 mg twice daily. This sample comprised CD4+ T cells sorted from blood, obtained at week 24, from a patient treated with tofacitinib. These receptors were collected from a human donor with alopecia areata.

V is TRBV29-1 and J is TRBJ1-5; 7 bases line up with TRBD1. Unmatched junction bases numbered 9, after V lost 6 bases and J lost 7 bases. The germline CDR1 and CDR2 sequences are SQVTM and ANQGSEA. CDR3 length: 13 residues. In DNA, the CDR3 is TGCAGCGTGTTAACAGGGGATCGCCAGCCCCAGCATTTT. Protein product: CSVLTGDRQPQHF.

The DNA for the CDR3 is TGTGCCAGCAGCTTGGGTGGGACAGGGGGCGACTATGGCTACACCTTC. This translates into CASSLGGTGGDYGYTF. The chain has TRBV5-4 and TRBJ1-2; 12 nucleotides match TRBD1. Looked up from germline, CDR1 is SGHNT and CDR2 is YYREEE (reference sequence). The ends lost 0 bases at V and 3 bases at J; junction bases unmatched: 3. CDR3 length equals 16 residues.

The V and J genes are TRBV7-8 and TRBJ2-5; 7 bases map to TRBD1. Germline values: CDR1 SGHVS, CDR2 FQNEAQ. This CDR3 comprises 15 residues. V trimming: 5 bases; J trimming: 0 bases; junction bases outside the gene matches: 6. CDR3 coding DNA: TGTGCCAGCAGCCCTAAAAGGGGGCACCAAGAGACCCAGTACTTC. It codes for CASSPKRGHQETQYF.

The chain employs TRBV29-1 and TRBJ2-5, with 8 positions matching TRBD1. The closer fit of TRBJ2-7 to the DNA end suggests the J call may be wrong. Germline CDR1 and CDR2: SQVTM and ANQGSEA. This CDR3 is built from 13 residues. The CDR3 coding sequence is TGCAGCGGAGGAGGGCAGGGGGCCAACGAGCAGTACTTC. It yields the protein CSGGGQGANEQYF.

V is TRBV27 and J is TRBJ2-1; D may be TRBD1 or TRBD2 (6 bases each). The germline V and J ends were trimmed by 8 bases and 6 bases, with 14 bases remaining between them. The CDR3 covers 13 residues. The germline gives CDR1 MNHEY, CDR2 SMNVEV (reference sequence). The DNA of the CDR3 is TGTGCCAGCGGGGTATGGGGGGCCAATGAGCAGTTCTTC. Translating it yields CASGVWGANEQFF.

The chain joins TRBV5-1 to TRBJ2-2, with 7 positions matching TRBD1. Germline V CDR1 and CDR2: SGHRS, YFSETQ. The CDR3 is made up of 16 amino acids. V was pared by 4 bases and J by 0 bases, with 6 bases of the junction left unmatched. Here the CDR3 reads CASSPSGTANTGELFF. In DNA form, the CDR3 reads TGCGCCAGCAGCCCCTCCGGGACAGCGAACACCGGGGAGCTGTTTTTT. Supplemented by reference TRBV5-1 and TRBJ2-2, the full variable domain reads KAGVTQTPRYLIKTRGQQVTLSCSPISGHRSVSWYQQTPGQGLQFLFEYFSETQRNKGNFPGRFSGRQFSNSRSEMNVSTLELGDSALYLCASSPSGTANTGELFFGEGSRLTVL.

The rearrangement uses TRBV6-8 and TRBJ1-5, with D unresolved. Germline V gives CDR1 MNHGY, CDR2 SAAAGT. Between the trimmed V and J ends, which lost 2 bases and 3 bases, there was a span of 20 bases. CDR3 length: 18 residues. DNA of the CDR3: TGTGCCAGCAGTTACCCCAAAAAGAAACCGGGGTTCAATCAGCCCCAGCATTTT. Residues: CASSYPKKKPGFNQPQHF.

The chain links TRBV5-6 to TRBJ1-2; 9 bases match TRBD1. Per the germline V gene, CDR1 is SGHDT and CDR2 is YYEEEE. J was trimmed by 6 bases and V by 4 bases; bases with no gene match: 10. This CDR3 comprises 15 residues. The CDR3 nucleotides read TGTGCCAGCAGCCCTCGGGACAGGGTGGTTCATGGCTACACCTTC. Amino acids: CASSPRDRVVHGYTF.

The table lists this clone with a few counts. This chain connects TRBV19 to TRBJ1-2, with D hard to call. The CDR3 length is 11 residues. Trimming took off 6 bases at V and 4 bases at J, with 6 bases between the two ends. CDR1 and CDR2 (germline): LNHDA, SQIVND (reference sequence). Written as DNA, the CDR3 is TGTGCCAGTAGACGGGCCTATGGCTACACCTTC. Amino acids: CASRRAYGYTF. The full variable domain, its missing parts supplied by reference TRBV19 and TRBJ1-2, is DGGITQSPKYLFRKEGQNVTLSCEQNLNHDAMYWYRQDPGQGLRLIYYSQIVNDFQKGDIAEGYSVSREKKESFPLTVTSAQKNPTAFYLCASRRAYGYTFGSGTRLTVV.

This chain links TRBV13 with TRBJ1-5; D gene uncertain. V gave up 3 bases and J gave up 6 bases, with 9 bases separating them. The CDR3 loop spans 13 amino acids. Germline V gives CDR1 PRHDT, CDR2 FYEKMQ (reference sequence). CDR3 amino acids: CASSFYQVQPQHF. For the CDR3, the DNA is TGTGCCAGCAGCTTTTATCAGGTTCAGCCCCAGCATTTT.